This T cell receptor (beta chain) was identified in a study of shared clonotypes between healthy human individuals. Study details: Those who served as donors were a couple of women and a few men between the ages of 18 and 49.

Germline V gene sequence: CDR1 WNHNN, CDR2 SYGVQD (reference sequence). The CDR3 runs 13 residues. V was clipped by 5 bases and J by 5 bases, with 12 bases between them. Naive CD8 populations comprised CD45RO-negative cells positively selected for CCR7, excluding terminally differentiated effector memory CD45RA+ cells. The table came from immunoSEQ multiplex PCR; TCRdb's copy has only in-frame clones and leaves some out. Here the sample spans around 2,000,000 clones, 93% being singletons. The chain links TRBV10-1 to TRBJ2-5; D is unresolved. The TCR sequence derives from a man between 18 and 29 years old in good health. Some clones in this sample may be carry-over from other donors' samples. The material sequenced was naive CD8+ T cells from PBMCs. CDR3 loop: CASSPGPGETQYF. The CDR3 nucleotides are TGCGCCAGCAGTCCAGGTCCTGGGGAGACCCAGTACTTC.